These 20 T cell receptor beta chains came from one sample sequenced in a study of control samples from healthy donors and cancer patients (dated by TCRdb to 2019 to 2021). Receptor amplification or capture employed the immunoSEQ multiplex PCR assay. The immuneACCESS repertoire file appears here via TCRdb, limited to in-frame rearrangements. These files lack a portion of the clones; in checked studies, under half of the deficit traces to unresolved V genes, and the cause of the others is not known. The sample records 70,000 to 80,000 clones, roughly 82% of which are singletons. More than 12% of the sample belongs to the ten largest clones. Input material: blood. The receptors were sampled from a man between 45 and 60 years old in good health.

The chain recombines TRBV11-2 with TRBJ2-7; no clear D. Germline CDR1 is SGHAT and CDR2 is FQNNGV. V was clipped by 5 bases and J by 0 bases, with 14 bases between them. This CDR3 region has 15 residues. In DNA, the CDR3 is TGTGCCAGCAGCGGGTTGACCAGCAGCTCCTACGAGCAGTACTTC. Protein sequence: CASSGLTSSSYEQYF.

Notes on this clone: Other nucleotide sequences in the sample specify the same CDR3. CDR3 in DNA: TGCGCCAGCAGCCAAGATTGGGGAAACACTGAAGCTTTCTTT. It yields the protein CASSQDWGNTEAFF. This rearrangement joins TRBV4-3 to TRBJ1-1; D remains unclear. Trimming stripped 0 bases from V and 2 bases from J, with 7 bases between. Germline V gene data show CDR1 as LGHNA and CDR2 as YSLEER. The CDR3 totals 14 residues.

This chain uses TRBV5-8 with TRBJ1-2; unclear D gene. Trimming removed 4 bases at V and 4 bases at J, with 8 bases between. Germline CDR1 SGHTS, CDR2 YDEGEE. The CDR3 is 12 residues long. DNA for the CDR3: TGTGCCAGCAGCCCAAACGGCTATGGCTACACCTTC. Its protein product is CASSPNGYGYTF. Full variable domain (remainder filled in from reference TRBV5-8 and TRBJ1-2): EAGVTQSPTHLIKTRGQQATLRCSPISGHTSVYWYQQALGLGLQFLLWYDEGEERNRGNFPPRFSGRQFPNYSSELNVNALELEDSALYLCASSPNGYGYTFGSGTRLTVV.

The gene calls are TRBV9 and TRBJ2-3; TRBD2 agrees at 10 bases. CDR3 length: 17 amino acids. With V trimmed by 2 bases and J by 0 bases, 6 bases remained unmatched. CDR1 and CDR2 from the germline V gene are SGDLS and YYNGEE. CDR3 sequence reads: CASSVGLAGASTDTQYF. CDR3 sequence (DNA): TGTGCCAGCAGCGTGGGGCTAGCGGGAGCCAGCACAGATACGCAGTATTTT.

The V gene is TRBV5-5, the J gene TRBJ1-5, with D uncertain. Germline V gene sequence: CDR1 SGHKS, CDR2 YYEKEE (reference sequence). The V end was cut by 0 bases, the J end by 6 bases, with 4 bases between. The CDR3 is 12 residues long. The CDR3 nucleotides are TGTGCCAGCAGCTTGGTTGGTCAGCCCCAGCATTTT. Its protein is CASSLVGQPQHF.

This clone was seen only once. The gene calls are TRBV11-3 and TRBJ1-2; maybe TRBD1 (6 bases). The CDR3 has 12 amino acids. CDR1 is SGHNT and CDR2 is YENEEA in the germline V gene. The V gene lost 5 bases and the J gene lost 7 bases, with 11 bases spanning the gap. CDR3 coding DNA: TGTGCCAGCAGCCTACAGGGCGCTGGCTACACCTTC. It is translated as CASSLQGAGYTF.

V usage is TRBV3-1 (or the pseudogene TRBV3-2) and J usage is TRBJ1-1; D is possibly TRBD1 (6 bases). The V gene's germline CDR1 is LGHDT and CDR2 YNNKEL (reference sequence). Trimming shortened V by 2 bases and J by 8 bases, and 15 bases separated the two germline ends. The CDR3 spans 14 residues. The CDR3 region is CASSQRDTYVEAFF. For the CDR3, the DNA is TGTGCCAGCAGCCAAAGGGACACCTACGTAGAAGCTTTCTTT.

The V gene is TRBV28, the J gene TRBJ2-7, with D perhaps given as TRBD1 or TRBD2 (5 bases each). This CDR3 is 15 amino acids long. Trimming removed 3 bases at V and 7 bases at J, with 19 bases between. Germline CDR1 reads MDHEN; CDR2 reads SYDVKM. Here the CDR3 reads CASSFLLGRIREQYF. The CDR3 DNA follows: TGTGCCAGCAGTTTTCTTCTGGGACGGATCCGGGAGCAGTACTTC.

This clone occurred a few times. The chain links TRBV11-3 to TRBJ2-1; the match to TRBD2 covers 9 bases. Germline assignment: CDR1 SGHNT and CDR2 YENEEA. The ends lost 1 base at V and 1 base at J; junction bases unmatched: 5. This CDR3 is built from 17 residues. DNA for the CDR3: TGTGCCAGCAGCTTAGCTTCTACTAGCGGGTCCTACAATGAGCAGTTCTTC. It translates to CASSLASTSGSYNEQFF.

The J gene is TRBJ2-4, the V gene TRBV5-4; the D is unclear. This CDR3 has 16 amino acids. CDR1 is SGHNT and CDR2 is YYREEE in the germline V gene (reference sequence). Trimming removed 4 bases from V and 0 bases from J, with 14 bases in between. The CDR3 loop reads CASSMDAEQAKNIQYF. CDR3 DNA sequence: TGTGCCAGCAGCATGGACGCGGAACAAGCCAAAAACATTCAGTACTTC.

The CDR3 spells CASGTSWGETQYF. The DNA of the CDR3 is TGTGCCAGCGGGACTAGCTGGGGGGAGACCCAGTACTTC. The V gene is TRBV12-3 or TRBV12-4, the J gene TRBJ2-5; 9 bases match TRBD2. CDR3 length: 13 amino acids. Germline trimming cut 8 bases from V and 5 bases from J; bases unmatched to any gene: 6.

V usage is TRBV25-1 and J usage is TRBJ2-7; TRBD1 matches 7 bases. After removal of 10 bases from V and 5 bases from J, the junction contained 8 bases not matched to a gene. The CDR3 length is 12 residues. Germline-derived CDR1 and CDR2 are MGHDK and SYGVNS. CDR3 protein: CATGTETNEQYF. CDR3 in DNA: TGTGCCACCGGGACAGAAACAAACGAGCAGTACTTC.

This clone was counted once. The chain recombines TRBV19 with TRBJ2-3; D ambiguous. There are 15 residues in the CDR3. V shed 3 bases and J shed 3 bases, with 13 bases lying between them. Germline assignment: CDR1 LNHDA and CDR2 SQIVND (reference sequence). Here the CDR3 reads CASSMGLGNTDTQYF. The CDR3 DNA reads as TGTGCCAGTAGTATGGGGTTGGGAAATACAGATACGCAGTATTTT.

This clone has only one observation. The chain links TRBV11-3 to TRBJ2-1, with D maybe TRBD1 (6 bases). Trimming removed 2 bases at V and 3 bases at J, with 14 bases between. This CDR3 comprises 16 residues. Germline V CDR1 and CDR2: SGHNT, YENEEA. The DNA for the CDR3 is TGTGCCAGCAGCTTATGGTTGACAGGAGTCTACAATGAGCAGTTCTTC. As protein: CASSLWLTGVYNEQFF.

The V call is TRBV5-1, the J call TRBJ2-1; TRBD2 aligns across 9 bases. CDR3 length: 17 amino acids. The V gene end was trimmed by 0 bases and the J gene end by 3 bases; junction bases not matched to a gene: 7. Germline-derived CDR1 and CDR2 are SGHRS and YFSETQ. Here the CDR3 reads CASSLARSSGIYNEQFF. DNA for the CDR3: TGCGCCAGCAGCTTGGCCAGGTCTAGCGGGATCTACAATGAGCAGTTCTTC. The variable domain in full, with the rest retrieved from reference TRBV5-1 and TRBJ2-1, is KAGVTQTPRYLIKTRGQQVTLSCSPISGHRSVSWYQQTPGQGLQFLFEYFSETQRNKGNFPGRFSGRQFSNSRSEMNVSTLELGDSALYLCASSLARSSGIYNEQFFGPGTRLTVL.

The chain uses TRBV10-3 and TRBJ1-6, with D tentatively TRBD1 (5 bases). This CDR3 is 13 amino acids long. The germline CDR1 and CDR2 sequences are ENHRY and SYGVKD. Trimming pared 7 bases from V and 7 bases from J, leaving 11 bases between. The CDR3 reads CAITWDLNSPLHF. DNA for the CDR3: TGTGCCATCACATGGGACTTAAATTCACCCCTCCACTTT.

This chain connects TRBV7-2 to TRBJ1-2; 8 nucleotides align to TRBD1. The trim removed 3 bases at V and 2 bases at J, leaving 8 bases unmatched. This CDR3 contains 16 residues. Germline lookup yields CDR1 SGHTA and CDR2 FQGNSA. The CDR3 bases are TGTGCCAGCAGCTTTTTTGCAGGGGGCATAAACTATGGCTACACCTTC. Amino acids: CASSFFAGGINYGYTF.

The chain is built from TRBV6-5 and TRBJ1-5, with D unresolved. CDR1 MNHEY and CDR2 SVGAGI come from the germline V gene. The CDR3 spans 15 residues. Trimming stripped 5 bases from V and 0 bases from J, with 11 bases between. The CDR3 DNA reads TGTGCCAGCAGTACCCGATTGTATAGCAATCAGCCCCAGCATTTT. This encodes CASSTRLYSNQPQHF.

This sequence joins TRBV11-3 and TRBJ1-1; unclear D gene. Germline lookup yields CDR1 SGHNT and CDR2 YENEEA. Trimming stripped 0 bases from V and 8 bases from J, with 10 bases between. The length of the CDR3 is 13 residues. The CDR3: CASSLDRYSEAFF. CDR3 coding DNA: TGTGCCAGCAGCTTAGATAGATACAGCGAAGCTTTCTTT.

The CDR3 loop is CASSLGGSSYEQYF. DNA for the CDR3: TGTGCCAGCAGCTTGGGGGGGAGCTCCTACGAGCAGTACTTC. The chain uses TRBV5-4 and TRBJ2-7; D possibly matches TRBD1 or TRBD2 (5 bases each). CDR1 is SGHNT, CDR2 YYREEE, per germline (reference sequence). CDR3 length: 14 amino acids. Deletions cut 0 bases from V and 0 bases from J, with 7 bases between.